This T cell receptor beta chain was identified during a study of blood T cell repertoires in COVID-19. Background on the study: T cells, B-cell-depleted T cells, or PBMCs provided the cDNA or gDNA that served as material.

The CDR3 loop spans 15 amino acids. Germline V lookup: CDR1 MNHEY, CDR2 SVGEGT. Between the trimmed V and J ends, which lost 5 bases and 7 bases, there was a span of 15 bases. Per the authors' pipeline: How many nucleated cells were present was estimated from reference gene primer amplification. The assay was immunoSEQ multiplex PCR, and TCRdb's table has in-frame clones only and misses some. Clonal size and the V and J genes are those of that table, whereas D and trimming came from the DNA. The sample holds about 230,000 clones; around 84% are singletons and the top ten take 11%. The material sequenced was peripheral blood. The receptor was isolated from a man aged 50 or older with COVID-19, enrolled during active disease. The chain joins TRBV6-2 or TRBV6-3 to TRBJ1-6; D is possibly TRBD1 (5 bases). Here the CDR3 reads CASSIDSLRNSPLHF. The DNA for the CDR3 is TGTGCCAGCAGTATCGACAGCTTGAGGAATTCACCCCTCCACTTT.